This T cell receptor (beta chain) was captured in a study of cytomegalovirus exposure and HLA in healthy donors. Study-wide results and limits: CMV antigen specificity was confirmed in vitro for a few CMV-associated chains. Looking again later, the authors saw that most CMV-associated TCR beta chains seemed HLA-restricted.

The PCR ran on 60 Vbeta and 13 Jbeta primers. Method: immunoSEQ multiplex PCR; TCRdb's copy keeps in-frame clones and lacks some. The sample consists of 95,000 to 100,000 clones, under 80% of them appearing once. The CDR3 extends over 16 amino acids. The germline CDR1 and CDR2 sequences are GTSNPN and SVGIG (reference sequence). The V and J ends lost 0 bases and 6 bases respectively, with 21 bases between them. A note on this clone: Its cognate antigen is unknown.

The sequenced sample consisted of PBMCs. V usage is TRBV30 and J usage is TRBJ2-7; tentatively, D is TRBD2 (5 bases). The clonotype originates from a male donor in good health and CMV-seronegative. The CDR3 DNA reads as TGTGCCTGGAGTGTAAATCGGGGTATTGAGCCGACCGAGCAGTACTTC. This gives the protein CAWSVNRGIEPTEQYF.